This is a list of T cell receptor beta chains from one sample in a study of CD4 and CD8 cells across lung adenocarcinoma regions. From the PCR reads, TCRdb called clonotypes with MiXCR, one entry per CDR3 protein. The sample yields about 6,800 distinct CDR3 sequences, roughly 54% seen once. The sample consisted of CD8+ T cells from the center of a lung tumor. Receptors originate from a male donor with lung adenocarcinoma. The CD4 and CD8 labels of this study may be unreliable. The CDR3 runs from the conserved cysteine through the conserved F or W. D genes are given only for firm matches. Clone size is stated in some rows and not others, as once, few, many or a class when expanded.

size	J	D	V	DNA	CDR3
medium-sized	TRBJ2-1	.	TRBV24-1	TGTGCCACCAGTGATTTAGGAGCAGGCGAGGGCAATGAGCAGTTCTTC	CATSDLGAGEGNEQFF
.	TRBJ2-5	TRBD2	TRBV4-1	TGCGCCAGCAGCCCGCTGGGACTAGCGGGAGTCCAAGAGACCCAGTACTTC	CASSPLGLAGVQETQYF
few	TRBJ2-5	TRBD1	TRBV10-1	TGCGCCAGCAGGTACAGGGGTCCAGAGACCCAGTACTTC	CASRYRGPETQYF
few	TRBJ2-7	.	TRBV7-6	TGTGCCAGCAGCCGAAGGGCAGGGGAGTACGAGCAGTACTTC	CASSRRAGEYEQYF
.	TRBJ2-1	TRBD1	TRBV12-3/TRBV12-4	TGTGCCAGCAGTTTAGCCGGGACAGGGGGCTACAATGAGCAGTTCTTC	CASSLAGTGGYNEQFF
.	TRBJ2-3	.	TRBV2	TGTGCCAGCAGTTGGACAGCCACAGATACGCAGTATTTT	CASSWTATDTQYF
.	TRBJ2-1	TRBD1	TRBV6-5	TGTGCCAGCAGTTACCCGACAGGGGCGGGGTACAATGAGCAGTTCTTC	CASSYPTGAGYNEQFF
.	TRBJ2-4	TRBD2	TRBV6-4	TGTGCCAGCAGTGACGGACGAGCGGGAAACACGCAGTACTTC	CASSDGRAGNTQYF
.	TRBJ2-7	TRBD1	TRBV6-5	TGTGCCAGCAGCTTACGTAGAGGACAGGGGCCCGAGCAGTACTTC	CASSLRRGQGPEQYF
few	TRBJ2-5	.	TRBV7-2	TGTGCCAGCAGCCGAGGACAGGGCGGGAGTCCGGAGACCCAGTACTTC	CASSRGQGGSPETQYF
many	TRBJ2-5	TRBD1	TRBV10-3	TGTGCCATCAGTGAAGGGGGCGGAATAGAGACCCAGTACTTC	CAISEGGGIETQYF
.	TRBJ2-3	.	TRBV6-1	TGTGCCAGCTCCCCACGTGGGAGGGGGCGCGCCACCGGGAAGCAGTATTTT	CASSPRGRGRATGKQYF
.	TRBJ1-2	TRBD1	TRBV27	TGTGCCAGCAGTTTATCAGGACAGGGGCTTTATGGCTACACCTTC	CASSLSGQGLYGYTF
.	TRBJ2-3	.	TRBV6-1	TGTGCCAGCATGGGGAGCGAAGAGACGCAGTATTTT	CASMGSEETQYF
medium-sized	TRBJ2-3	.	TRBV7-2	TGTGCCAGCAGCTTACAGGTCACAGATACGCAGTATTTT	CASSLQVTDTQYF
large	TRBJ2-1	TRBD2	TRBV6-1	TGTGCCAGCAGTCCCGGACTAGCGGGAGTTGTGAATGAGCAGTTCTTC	CASSPGLAGVVNEQFF
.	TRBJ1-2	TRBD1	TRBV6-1	TGTGCCAGCAGTGAAGGGTTGGCCCGACAGGGACCCTATGGCTACACCTTC	CASSEGLARQGPYGYTF
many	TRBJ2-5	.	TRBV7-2	TGTGCCAGCAGCGGTCAAGGGCTAGGGGAAGAGACCCAGTACTTC	CASSGQGLGEETQYF
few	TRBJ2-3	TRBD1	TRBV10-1	TGCGCCAGCAGTGAAGGACAGGGAAGGGATACGCAGTATTTT	CASSEGQGRDTQYF
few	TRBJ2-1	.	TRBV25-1	TGTGCCAGCAGTACCGGGGCAGGGACCCAGTTCTTC	CASSTGAGTQFF
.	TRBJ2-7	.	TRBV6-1	TGTGCCAGCAGTACCGGGACGGCTTCCTACGAGCAGTACTTC	CASSTGTASYEQYF